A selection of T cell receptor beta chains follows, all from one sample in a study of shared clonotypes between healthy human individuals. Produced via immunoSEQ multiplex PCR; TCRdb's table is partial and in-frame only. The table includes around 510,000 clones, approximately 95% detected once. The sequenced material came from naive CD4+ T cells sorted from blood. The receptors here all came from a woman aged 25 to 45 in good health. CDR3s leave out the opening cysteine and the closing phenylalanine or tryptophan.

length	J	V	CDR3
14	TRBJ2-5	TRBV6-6	ASSYMGRASQETQY
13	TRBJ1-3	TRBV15	ATSRERTTGNTIY
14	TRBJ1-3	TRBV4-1	ASSQDRGHPGNTIY
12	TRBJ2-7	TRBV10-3	AISELLTAYEQY
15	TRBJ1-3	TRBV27	ASSPRDRGRTGNTIY
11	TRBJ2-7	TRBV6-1	ASEESIRVEQY
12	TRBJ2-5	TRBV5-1	ASSEARQRKTQY
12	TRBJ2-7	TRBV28	ASSLRKRVYEQY
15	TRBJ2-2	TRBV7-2	ASSPPRGQPLTGELF
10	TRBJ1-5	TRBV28	ASSSLIQPQH
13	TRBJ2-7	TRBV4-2	ASSQGGTSGYEQY
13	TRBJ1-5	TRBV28	ASSDTGTGIQPQH
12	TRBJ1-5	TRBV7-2	ASSLGGGNQPQH
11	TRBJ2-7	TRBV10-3	AISGGLDYEQY
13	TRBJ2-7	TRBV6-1	ASSDPGTHYYEQY
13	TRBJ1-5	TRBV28	ASTPSGGPNQPQH
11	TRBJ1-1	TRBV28	ASSLGTYTEAF
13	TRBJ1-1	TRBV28	ASSKIGSGNTEAF
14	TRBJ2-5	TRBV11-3	ASSLIRVGSLETQY
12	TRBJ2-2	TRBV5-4	ASTMGVVSGELF
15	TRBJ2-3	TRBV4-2	ASSQDFQAGGSDTQY
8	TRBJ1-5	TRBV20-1	SASSQPQH
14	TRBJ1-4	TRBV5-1	ASSAVNRVANEKLF
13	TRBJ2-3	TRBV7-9	ASSLGSGSSDTQY
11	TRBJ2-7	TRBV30	AWDISPWSEQY
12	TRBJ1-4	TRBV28	ASRTGSENEKLF